Listed below are T cell receptor beta chains from one sample, sequenced in a study of cytomegalovirus exposure and HLA in healthy donors. Sequencing was performed with immunoSEQ multiplex PCR; in TCRdb, only in-frame clones are kept and a portion is missing. The table has 70,000 to 95,000 clones, about three quarters seen once. Sequencing was performed on PBMCs. The origin of the receptors is a young man in good health and CMV-seropositive. Each CDR3 is given with its conserved first and last residue. A D gene is named only where the DNA matches it firmly. Clone size is shown for a subset of rows, as once, few, many or a class of expanded clone.

CDR3	DNA	J	D	V	size	length
CASSPLRSNQPQHF	TGTGCCAGCAGCCCGTTGAGGAGCAATCAGCCCCAGCATTTT	TRBJ1-5	NA	TRBV7-2	few	14
CASSPPRTGNYGYTF	TGTGCCAGTAGTCCCCCGCGCACGGGGAACTATGGCTACACCTTC	TRBJ1-2	NA	TRBV19	once	15
CASSLQREGDTQYF	TGTGCCAGCAGCCTGCAGCGGGAGGGAGATACGCAGTATTTT	TRBJ2-3	TRBD2	TRBV13	NA	14
CASEDERGQQNTEAFF	TGCGCCAGCGAAGACGAGCGAGGGCAGCAGAACACTGAAGCTTTCTTT	TRBJ1-1	NA	TRBV4-1	NA	16
CASKSGRPTDTQYF	TGTGCCAGTAAATCAGGTCGCCCCACAGATACGCAGTATTTT	TRBJ2-3	NA	TRBV19	NA	14
CATSRGLLSEQYF	TGTGCCACCAGCAGAGGACTACTTTCCGAGCAGTACTTC	TRBJ2-7	NA	TRBV15	NA	13
CASSSGTGGETQYF	TGTGCCAGCAGCTCCGGGACAGGGGGAGAGACCCAGTACTTC	TRBJ2-5	TRBD1	TRBV7-6	NA	14
CASSAQTGTNTEAFF	TGTGCCAGCAGCGCACAGACAGGGACGAACACTGAAGCTTTCTTT	TRBJ1-1	TRBD1	TRBV9	NA	15
CASSFGQPYEQYF	TGTGCCAGCAGTTTCGGACAGCCCTACGAGCAGTACTTC	TRBJ2-7	NA	TRBV28	NA	13
CASSFDRGGVYNEQFF	TGCGCCAGCAGCTTTGACAGGGGAGGAGTCTACAATGAGCAGTTCTTC	TRBJ2-1	TRBD1	TRBV5-1	NA	16
CASSPRGGAPEAFF	TGTGCCAGCAGCCCTCGCGGGGGCGCTCCTGAAGCTTTCTTT	TRBJ1-1	NA	TRBV7-9	NA	14
CASSFRVNEQFF	TGCGCCAGCAGCTTCAGGGTAAATGAGCAGTTCTTC	TRBJ2-1	NA	TRBV5-1	NA	12
CASSSRTGGYGNTIYF	TGTGCCAGCAGCTCCCGGACAGGGGGTTATGGAAACACCATATATTTT	TRBJ1-3	TRBD1	TRBV5-8	NA	16
CASSLSPGQGARGNQPQHF	TGTGCCAGTAGTCTCAGTCCGGGACAGGGGGCGCGGGGCAATCAGCCCCAGCATTTT	TRBJ1-5	TRBD1	TRBV19	NA	19
CASSLGLAAKNIQYF	TGTGCCAGCAGTCTTGGACTAGCGGCCAAAAACATTCAGTACTTC	TRBJ2-4	TRBD2	TRBV28	NA	15
CASAQETGSTDTQYF	TGTGCCAGCGCGCAAGAAACAGGCAGCACAGATACGCAGTATTTT	TRBJ2-3	NA	TRBV6-5	once	15
CASSDPGTRREQYF	TGTGCCAGCAGCGACCCCGGGACTAGGCGCGAGCAGTACTTC	TRBJ2-7	TRBD2	TRBV28	many	14
CASSLKEGPQHF	TGTGCCAGCAGCTTAAAGGAGGGACCCCAGCATTTT	TRBJ1-5	NA	TRBV7-8	NA	12
CASSYTWEGWNEQFF	TGTGCCAGCAGTTACACCTGGGAGGGATGGAATGAGCAGTTCTTC	TRBJ2-1	TRBD2	TRBV6-6	NA	15
CASRIKNSPGELFF	TGTGCCAGCAGGATCAAAAACAGTCCCGGGGAGCTGTTTTTT	TRBJ2-2	NA	TRBV7-2	NA	14
CASSLAAADNSPLHF	TGTGCCAGCAGCTTAGCGGCGGCGGATAATTCACCCCTCCACTTT	TRBJ1-6	NA	TRBV7-9	once	15
CAWRTTGGIYGYTF	TGTGCCTGGAGAACCACCGGGGGGATCTATGGCTACACCTTC	TRBJ1-2	NA	TRBV30	once	14
CASSQGLASGGPYAQYF	TGCGCCAGCAGCCAAGGACTCGCTAGCGGGGGCCCTTATGCGCAGTATTTT	TRBJ2-3	TRBD2	TRBV4-1	NA	17
CASSLGQGAYEQYF	TGCGCCAGCAGCTTGGGACAGGGTGCCTACGAGCAGTACTTC	TRBJ2-7	TRBD1	TRBV5-1	NA	14
CASSLTGNTEAFF	TGTGCCAGCAGTTTAACAGGGAACACTGAAGCTTTCTTT	TRBJ1-1	NA	TRBV25-1	NA	13
CASRGRDRGLYSNQPQHF	TGTGCCAGCAGAGGGAGGGACAGGGGCCTTTATAGCAATCAGCCCCAGCATTTT	TRBJ1-5	TRBD1	TRBV2	NA	18
CASRTVSYEQYF	TGTGCCAGTAGGACAGTCTCCTACGAGCAGTACTTC	TRBJ2-7	NA	TRBV6-6	few	12
CASSTAGGNEKLFF	TGCGCCAGCAGCACGGCAGGGGGGAATGAAAAACTGTTTTTT	TRBJ1-4	TRBD1	TRBV5-1	NA	14
CASSAYRRNTEAFF	TGTGCCAGCAGTGCATACAGGAGGAACACTGAAGCTTTCTTT	TRBJ1-1	NA	TRBV6-5	NA	14
CASSLSHSGANVLTF	TGTGCCAGCAGTCTAAGCCACTCTGGGGCCAACGTCCTGACTTTC	TRBJ2-6	NA	TRBV7-2	NA	15
CASSSDRYQPQHF	TGTGCCAGCAGTTCCGACAGATATCAGCCCCAGCATTTT	TRBJ1-5	NA	TRBV27	NA	13
CASSYGLAGADTQYF	TGTGCCAGCAGTTACGGACTAGCGGGAGCAGATACGCAGTATTTT	TRBJ2-3	TRBD2	TRBV6-5	few	15
CASSLWTGGGYTF	TGCGCCAGCAGCCTTTGGACAGGGGGAGGCTACACCTTC	TRBJ1-2	TRBD1	TRBV5-1	NA	13
CASSVSEGAPTDTQYF	TGTGCCAGCAGCGTAAGCGAGGGGGCCCCTACAGATACGCAGTATTTT	TRBJ2-3	TRBD1	TRBV9	NA	16
CASSITSTGELFF	TGTGCCAGCAGCATTACCAGCACCGGGGAGCTGTTTTTT	TRBJ2-2	NA	TRBV11-3	NA	13
CASSPEDREAFF	TGTGCCAGCAGCCCAGAGGACAGGGAAGCTTTCTTT	TRBJ1-1	TRBD1	TRBV4-2	few	12
CASSLGTGDGNEQFF	TGCGCCAGCAGCTTGGGGACAGGGGACGGCAATGAGCAGTTCTTC	TRBJ2-1	TRBD1	TRBV5-1	NA	15
CASLRLMNTEAFF	TGTGCCAGCCTCAGACTCATGAACACTGAAGCTTTCTTT	TRBJ1-1	NA	TRBV2	NA	13
CASSIGGLHGEQFF	TGTGCCAGTAGTATAGGCGGATTACACGGTGAGCAGTTCTTC	TRBJ2-1	NA	TRBV19	NA	14
CSVDRPRGSGNQPQHF	TGCAGCGTTGATAGACCCAGGGGGTCGGGCAATCAGCCCCAGCATTTT	TRBJ1-5	TRBD1	TRBV29-1	few	16
CASSPGQGPYEQYF	TGTGCCAGCAGCCCGGGACAGGGTCCCTACGAGCAGTACTTC	TRBJ2-7	TRBD1	TRBV11-2	once	14
CASKGSGTGHGYTF	TGTGCCAGTAAAGGCTCCGGGACAGGGCATGGCTACACCTTC	TRBJ1-2	TRBD1	TRBV19	NA	14
CASTSRRDSSPPQHF	TGTGCCAGCACCTCACGTCGGGACAGTAGTCCGCCCCAGCATTTT	TRBJ1-5	TRBD1	TRBV6-6	NA	15
CASTPDRAGTGELFF	TGTGCCAGTACCCCGGACAGGGCGGGCACCGGGGAGCTGTTTTTT	TRBJ2-2	TRBD1	TRBV19	NA	15
CASSQGRVVSEAFF	TGCGCCAGCAGCCAAGGACGGGTGGTTTCTGAAGCTTTCTTT	TRBJ1-1	NA	TRBV4-1	few	14
CASRSVGRGTDTQYF	TGTGCCAGCAGATCGGTCGGCAGGGGCACAGATACGCAGTATTTT	TRBJ2-3	NA	TRBV5-4	few	15
CASSLTDRGYEQYF	TGCGCCAGCAGCCTGACGGACAGGGGCTACGAGCAGTACTTC	TRBJ2-7	TRBD1	TRBV4-1	NA	14
CASSPARSLDTQYF	TGTGCCAGCTCACCAGCTAGGAGCCTAGATACGCAGTATTTT	TRBJ2-3	NA	TRBV18	NA	14
CASSRVSDGGEQFF	TGTGCCAGCAGCCGGGTCTCCGACGGCGGTGAGCAGTTCTTC	TRBJ2-1	NA	TRBV6-1	few	14
CASSLSLWRIRTERESYGYTF	TGTGCCAGCAGTTTATCTTTGTGGAGGATAAGGACAGAGAGAGAAAGCTATGGCTACACCTTC	TRBJ1-2	NA	TRBV28	few	21
CASSPRQLPYEQYF	TGTGCCAGCAGTCCCAGACAATTACCCTACGAGCAGTACTTC	TRBJ2-7	NA	TRBV6-5	NA	14
CASSQGGVRTAFF	TGTGCCAGCAGCCAAGGGGGGGTAAGAACGGCTTTCTTT	TRBJ1-1	NA	TRBV4-2	few	13
CASSLATGGRFRDGYTF	TGTGCCAGCAGCTTAGCGACAGGGGGCAGATTTCGTGATGGCTACACCTTC	TRBJ1-2	TRBD1	TRBV11-2	NA	17
CASSRETGMDTGELFF	TGCGCCAGCAGTCGCGAGACAGGGATGGACACCGGGGAGCTGTTTTTT	TRBJ2-2	TRBD1	TRBV4-1	few	16
CASRTTGNGNYGYTF	TGTGCCAGCAGAACGACAGGGAATGGAAACTATGGCTACACCTTC	TRBJ1-2	TRBD1	TRBV6-5	NA	15
CASSSPGLAGVYLYF	TGTGCCAGCAGCTCACCGGGACTAGCGGGAGTCTATTTGTACTTC	TRBJ2-7	TRBD2	TRBV7-2	NA	15
CASSDLTGLFEQYF	TGTGCCAGCAGTGACTTAACGGGACTTTTCGAGCAGTACTTC	TRBJ2-7	NA	TRBV6-1	NA	14